The 4 T cell receptor beta chains reported below all come from one sample, sequenced in a study of identical twins (dated by TCRdb to 2016 to 2017). Libraries came from 5' RACE. TCRdb lists the instrument as Illumina HiSeq 2000. In TCRdb, the public reads were trimmed at Q25 with fastp and aligned with MiXCR, with productive beta chains retained. Identical CDR3 protein sequences are pooled into one entry, listed with their most common genes and DNA. Within this sample are around 690,000 distinct CDR3 sequences, with 21% of them counted one time only. The top ten clones comprise around 4.4% of the sample. This sample also belongs to another study, concerning T cells expressing NK-cell markers.

Input material: PBMCs. All receptors come from a woman aged 18-29 years in good health.

This clonotype came up many times. This chain joins TRBV20-1 and TRBJ2-5; tentative D call: TRBD2 (6 bases). Germline CDR1 is DFQATT and CDR2 is SNEGSKA (reference sequence). The CDR3 length is 15 residues. The CDR3 DNA follows: TGCAGCGGAGGGACGGCGAACTGGGGCCAAGAGACCCAGTACTTC. It encodes CSGGTANWGQETQYF.

This chain connects TRBV7-2 to TRBJ2-3; 11 bases map to TRBD2. V lost 5 bases and J lost 6; bases outside the gene matches: 10. Germline loops: CDR1 SGHTA, CDR2 FQGNSA. The CDR3 has 16 amino acids. Written as DNA, the CDR3 is TGTGCCAGCAGCGAATTAGCGGGAGGGCCCTCGGATACGCAGTATTTT. Encoded protein: CASSELAGGPSDTQYF.

This clonotype was seen only a few times. In DNA form, the CDR3 reads TGCAGTGGTCGTTCTAGCGGGGCAACAGATACGCAGTATTTT. Translating gives CSGRSSGATDTQYF. The gene calls are TRBV20-1 and TRBJ2-3; 9 nucleotides match TRBD2. With 7 bases clipped from V and 3 bases from J, the junction kept 8 bases outside the gene matches. Germline CDR1 and CDR2: DFQATT and SNEGSKA (reference sequence). The length of the CDR3 is 14 residues.

This clonotype was recorded many times. CDR3 sequence (DNA): TGTGCCATCAGTGAATCAATTTACTACGAGCAGTACTTC. This encodes CAISESIYYEQYF. This rearrangement joins TRBV10-3 to TRBJ2-7; D is uncertain. This CDR3 comprises 13 residues. Germline assignment: CDR1 ENHRY and CDR2 SYGVKD. Trimming left V 3 bases short and J 3 bases short, with 9 bases between.